These 17 T cell receptor beta chains were all obtained from the same sample, sequenced in a study of cytotoxic CD8 clonotypes in ibrutinib-treated CLL. Clones were read by immunoSEQ multiplex PCR, and TCRdb kept only the in-frame ones, dropping some. The data contain about 180,000 clones, more than 80% of them seen just once; the ten biggest clones take up about 5%. The sequences come from PBMCs, collected after 24 months of ibrutinib treatment. These receptor sequences come from a human donor with chronic lymphocytic leukemia.

This clone was seen a few times. The chain recombines TRBV5-1 with TRBJ2-1; 11 positions match TRBD2. CDR3 length equals 15 residues. In germline, CDR1 is SGHRS, CDR2 YFSETQ. The V and J ends lost 4 bases and 7 bases, in that order; junction bases with no gene match: 7. The CDR3 DNA is TGCGCCAGCAGCCGCACTAGCGGGAGATCAAATGAGCAGTTCTTC. Translating it yields CASSRTSGRSNEQFF.

This rearrangement joins TRBV6-6 to TRBJ1-5, with TRBD1 as a possible D gene (5 bases). The CDR3 consists of 12 residues. V shed 2 bases and J shed 6 bases, with 5 bases lying between them. Germline V gene lookup returns CDR1 MNHNY and CDR2 SVGAGI (reference sequence). The CDR3 region is CASSYGGQPQHF. The CDR3 nucleotides are TGTGCCAGCAGTTACGGGGGTCAGCCCCAGCATTTT.

The chain carries TRBV11-2 and TRBJ2-3; 7 bases are shared with TRBD2. CDR1 and CDR2 (germline): SGHAT, FQNNGV. J was trimmed by 5 bases and V by 0 bases; bases with no gene match: 5. The CDR3 is 15 amino acids. The CDR3 bases are TGTGCCAGCAGCTTAGATCGGACTAGTAAAGATACGCAGTATTTT. This sequence encodes CASSLDRTSKDTQYF.

The chain's CDR3 is CASRLALATDTQYF. The CDR3, as DNA: TGTGCCAGCAGACTAGCGTTAGCTACAGATACGCAGTATTTT. The chain carries TRBV2 and TRBJ2-3; 7 positions agree with TRBD2. The CDR3 totals 14 residues. V shed 6 bases and J 3 bases; nucleotides not matched to a gene: 6. Germline V gives CDR1 SNHLY, CDR2 FYNNEI.

This chain uses TRBV9 with TRBJ2-7, with D possibly being TRBD1 or TRBD2 (6 bases each). CDR3 length equals 15 residues. The germline V gene has CDR1 SGDLS and CDR2 YYNGEE. V was pared by 2 bases and J by 0 bases, with 12 bases between. The CDR3 region has the DNA TGTGCCAGCAGCGTCGCGGGACACAGCTCCTACGAGCAGTACTTC. As protein: CASSVAGHSSYEQYF.

The sample holds a few counts of this clone. The chain couples TRBV21-1 to TRBJ1-6; the D call TRBD1 from the table was never checked on the DNA. TRBV21-1 is classified as a pseudogene. The CDR3 covers 17 residues. The CDR3 here is CASRRQLCRFYNSPLHF. Written as DNA, the CDR3 is TGTGCCAGCAGGAGACAATTATGTCGGTTCTATAATTCACCCCTCCACTTT.

V and J are TRBV6-5 and TRBJ1-3; no clear D. This CDR3 has 12 residues. Trimming took 6 bases from V and 1 from J, leaving 4 bases between them. Germline V gene data show CDR1 as MNHEY and CDR2 as SVGAGI. CDR3 DNA: TGTGCCAGCAGCAAATCTGGAAACACCATATATTTT. Translated, it gives CASSKSGNTIYF.

This rearrangement joins TRBV5-4 to TRBJ1-2; unclear D gene. Germline CDR1 reads SGHNT; CDR2 reads YYREEE (reference sequence). V lost 0 bases and J 8 bases, leaving 23 bases between the germline ends. The CDR3 runs 17 residues. The CDR3 reads CASSLVGREGSAEGYTF. The CDR3 nucleotides are TGTGCCAGCAGCTTGGTGGGTCGAGAGGGTTCCGCGGAAGGCTACACCTTC.

The chain combines TRBV29-1 with TRBJ2-7, with TRBD1 matching 9 bases. This CDR3 contains 14 residues. Germline CDR1 is SQVTM and CDR2 is ANQGSEA. The junction had 1 base not matched to a gene; V was cut back by 1 base and J by 0 bases. In nucleotides, the CDR3 is TGCAGCGTTGAAGGGACAGGGGACTCCTACGAGCAGTACTTC. It specifies CSVEGTGDSYEQYF.

The chain carries TRBV5-1 and TRBJ2-1; 7 positions agree with TRBD2. The V gene end was trimmed by 3 bases and the J gene end by 3 bases; junction bases not matched to a gene: 15. CDR1 is SGHRS and CDR2 is YFSETQ in the germline V gene. CDR3 size: 18 residues. The CDR3 DNA reads TGCGCCAGCAGCTCCTCGGGGGGTGGGAGGTACAACTACAATGAGCAGTTCTTC. It specifies CASSSSGGGRYNYNEQFF.

The chain uses TRBV6-1 and TRBJ1-5; D unclear. Trimming removed 1 base at V and 3 bases at J, with 13 bases between. The CDR3 spans 16 residues. Looked up from germline, CDR1 is MNHNS and CDR2 is SASEGT. This CDR3 is CASSEGGWRANQPQHF. The CDR3 DNA reads TGTGCCAGCAGTGAAGGCGGGTGGAGGGCCAATCAGCCCCAGCATTTT.

The genes are TRBV7-2 and TRBJ2-1, with D possibly being TRBD2 (5 bases). This CDR3 region has 14 residues. The germline CDR1 and CDR2 sequences are SGHTA and FQGNSA. Trimming took 2 bases from V and 5 from J, leaving 10 bases between them. The CDR3 DNA reads as TGTGCCAGCAGCTTAACGGGGATCAACAATGAGCAGTTCTTC. Protein product: CASSLTGINNEQFF.

The rearrangement uses TRBV5-1 and TRBJ1-5; 9 bases map to TRBD1. Germline V lookup: CDR1 SGHRS, CDR2 YFSETQ. CDR3 length equals 15 residues. Germline trimming cut 5 bases from V and 5 bases from J; bases unmatched to any gene: 8. CDR3 sequence reads: CASRPGTGKHQPQHF. CDR3 DNA: TGCGCCAGCAGACCTGGGACAGGGAAGCATCAGCCCCAGCATTTT.

The V call is TRBV30, the J call TRBJ1-4; D perhaps matches TRBD1 (5 bases). Trimming took 4 bases from V and 5 from J, leaving 17 bases between them. Germline V gene lookup returns CDR1 GTSNPN and CDR2 SVGIG (reference sequence). The CDR3 is made up of 15 amino acids. The CDR3 region is CAWNGWGLKNEKLFF. The CDR3, as DNA: TGTGCCTGGAATGGGTGGGGCCTCAAGAATGAAAAACTGTTTTTT.

The chain joins TRBV18 to TRBJ2-3, with 8 bases matching TRBD2. The germline gives CDR1 KGHSH, CDR2 LQKENI. Trimming cost V 2 bases and J 0 bases; bases outside gene matches: 4. The CDR3 loop spans 16 amino acids. Here the CDR3 DNA reads TGTGCCAGCTCACCAAGATCGGGGGGGAGCACAGATACGCAGTATTTT. It specifies CASSPRSGGSTDTQYF.

The genes are TRBV28 and TRBJ2-5; D is unclear. Trimming shortened V by 5 bases and J by 6 bases, and 7 bases separated the two germline ends. The germline V gene encodes CDR1 MDHEN and CDR2 SYDVKM. The CDR3 loop spans 11 amino acids. As DNA, the CDR3 is TGTGCCAGCAGTACTCTGAAGACCCAGTACTTC. This translates into CASSTLKTQYF. Looking up the rest from reference TRBV28 and TRBJ2-5 gives the full variable domain: DVKVTQSSRYLVKRTGEKVFLECVQDMDHENMFWYRQDPGLGLRLIYFSYDVKMKEKGDIPEGYSVSREKKERFSLILESASTNQTSMYLCASSTLKTQYFGPGTRLLVL.

This rearrangement joins TRBV5-5 to TRBJ2-7; tentatively, D is TRBD1 or TRBD2 (5 bases each). CDR3 length: 14 amino acids. The V gene lost 4 bases and the J gene lost 3 bases, with 14 bases spanning the gap. Germline loops: CDR1 SGHKS, CDR2 YYEKEE (reference sequence). The CDR3 here is CASSGTRQIYEQYF. CDR3 nucleotide sequence: TGTGCCAGCAGCGGGACCCGACAGATCTACGAGCAGTACTTC.